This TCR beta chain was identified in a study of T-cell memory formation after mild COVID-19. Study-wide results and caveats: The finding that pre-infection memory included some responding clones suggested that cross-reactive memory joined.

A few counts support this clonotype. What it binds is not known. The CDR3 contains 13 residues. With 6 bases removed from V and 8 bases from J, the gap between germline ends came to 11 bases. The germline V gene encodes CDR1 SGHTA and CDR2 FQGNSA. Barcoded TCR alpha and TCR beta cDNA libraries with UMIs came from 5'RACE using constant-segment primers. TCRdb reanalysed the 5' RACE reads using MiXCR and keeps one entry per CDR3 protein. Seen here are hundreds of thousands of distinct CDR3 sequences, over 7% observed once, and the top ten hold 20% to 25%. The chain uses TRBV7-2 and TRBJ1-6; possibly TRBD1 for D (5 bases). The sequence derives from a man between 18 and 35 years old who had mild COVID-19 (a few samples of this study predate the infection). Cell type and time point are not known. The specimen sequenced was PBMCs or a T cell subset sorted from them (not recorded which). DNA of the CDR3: TGTGCCAGCAGTTTACCCAGGGATTCACCCCTCCACTTT. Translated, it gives CASSLPRDSPLHF.